The clone carrying this T cell receptor (beta chain) appeared a single time. What it binds is not known. These data originate in a study of T cell repertoires in cytomegalovirus infection. Overall study context: In the study, CMV epitopes included recently identified HLA-C-restricted and well-studied HLA-B-restricted ones. Shared public TCR beta signatures pointed to both CMV infection and a matching HLA type.

Findings of the study overall: Cumulative frequency (of public TCR beta family members) identified carriers of CMV plus the relevant HLA. Predominance within the ex vivo response was attributable to HLA-C-restricted CMV-specific TCR beta clonotypes.

V was clipped by 0 bases and J by 15 bases, with 18 bases between them. The CDR3 has 13 residues. The germline V gene encodes CDR1 DFQATT and CDR2 SNEGSKA (reference sequence). In TCRdb, the reads were re-called with MiXCR into one record per CDR3 protein. Found here are a few hundred thousand distinct CDR3 sequences, under 45% of them singletons; the top ten hold around 50%. This TCR derives from a human donor in good health (CMV status not recorded). Some clones in this sample may be carry-over from other donors' samples. The genes are TRBV20-1 and TRBJ2-1; D gene uncertain. Source: cultured PBMCs, taken from culture after CMV antigen stimulation. The CDR3 nucleotides are TGCAGTGCTAGAGATTCACTAACCTCCCCCAGGTTCTTC. Protein product: CSARDSLTSPRFF.